These 14 T cell receptor beta chains were sequenced from one sample in a study of cytomegalovirus exposure and HLA in healthy donors (dated by TCRdb to about 2017). Libraries came from the immunoSEQ multiplex PCR assay. TCRdb mirrors the immuneACCESS table, restricted to in-frame sequences. Some clones are absent from its copies; in checked studies, under half trace to an unresolved V gene, and the reason for the others is unknown. Within this sample are about 130,000 clones, with approximately 94% of them counted one time only. The ten biggest clones cover less than 1.5% of the sample. The specimen sequenced was PBMCs. The receptors were gathered from a woman younger than 35 in good health and CMV-seronegative.

The chain is built from TRBV4-2 and TRBJ2-2, with 8 bases that match TRBD2. The V gene end was trimmed by 1 base and the J gene end by 3 bases; junction bases not matched to a gene: 7. The length of the CDR3 is 17 residues. Germline CDR1 LGHNA, CDR2 YNFKEQ. CDR3 sequence (DNA): TGTGCCAGCAGCCAAGTGATCGCGGGAGGCGACACCGGGGAGCTGTTTTTT. Protein: CASSQVIAGGDTGELFF.

The chain has TRBV4-2 and TRBJ2-2; the D is unclear. CDR1 LGHNA and CDR2 YNFKEQ come from the germline V gene. There are 18 residues in the CDR3. Trimming left V 0 bases short and J 1 base short, with 15 bases between. CDR3 loop: CASSQESLERENTGELFF. The CDR3 DNA is TGTGCCAGCAGCCAAGAGTCTTTGGAGCGAGAGAACACCGGGGAGCTGTTTTTT.

This chain links TRBV14 with TRBJ1-3; D is ambiguous. The germline V gene encodes CDR1 SGHDN and CDR2 FVKESK. Trimming stripped 2 bases from V and 11 bases from J, with 10 bases between. The CDR3 extends over 12 amino acids. The CDR3 loop reads CASSQSVGSIYF. In nucleotides, the CDR3 is TGTGCCAGCAGCCAATCCGTCGGGTCCATATATTTT.

This rearrangement joins TRBV2 to TRBJ2-1, with 9 bases identical to TRBD1. CDR3 length equals 15 residues. In germline, CDR1 is SNHLY, CDR2 FYNNEI. V shed 7 bases and J 4 bases; nucleotides not matched to a gene: 8. The CDR3 sequence: CASNPQGARYNEQFF. The CDR3 coding sequence is TGTGCCAGCAACCCACAGGGGGCGAGGTACAATGAGCAGTTCTTC.

The rearrangement links TRBV5-1 to TRBJ1-4; TRBD1 is a possible D gene (6 bases). V lost 3 bases to trimming and J lost 5 bases, with 14 bases between them. The CDR3 consists of 15 residues. Germline loops: CDR1 SGHRS, CDR2 YFSETQ. The CDR3 DNA is TGCGCCAGCAGCTCTGGACAGTCTCAGAATGAAAAACTGTTTTTT. As protein: CASSSGQSQNEKLFF.

The chain combines TRBV4-1 with TRBJ1-1; D perhaps matches TRBD1 (5 bases). The germline V gene has CDR1 MGHRA and CDR2 YSYEKL. The length of the CDR3 is 15 residues. V lost 2 bases to trimming and J lost 1 base, with 11 bases between them. CDR3 in DNA: TGCGCCAGCAGCCAATACGACAGTCAGAACACTGAAGCTTTCTTT. It encodes CASSQYDSQNTEAFF.

The V call is TRBV6-1, the J call TRBJ2-7; possibly TRBD2 for D (5 bases). Trimming removed 2 bases from V and 5 bases from J, with 10 bases in between. The CDR3 has 13 amino acids. Per germline, CDR1 MNHNS and CDR2 SASEGT. The CDR3 region is CASSERRANEQYF. CDR3 DNA: TGTGCCAGCAGTGAAAGGCGGGCAAACGAGCAGTACTTC.

J is TRBJ1-2 and V is TRBV6-1; 9 nucleotides match TRBD1. V shed 6 bases and J 8 bases; nucleotides not matched to a gene: 4. This CDR3 comprises 12 residues. Germline assignment: CDR1 MNHNS and CDR2 SASEGT. The CDR3 DNA reads TGTGCCAGCAGGGACAGGGGAAGCGGCTACACCTTC. This gives the protein CASRDRGSGYTF.

CDR3 loop: CASSVGTSGSDTGELFF. In nucleotides, the CDR3 is TGTGCCAGCAGCGTCGGGACTAGCGGGAGCGACACCGGGGAGCTGTTTTTT. The chain recombines TRBV9 with TRBJ2-2; the match to TRBD2 covers 14 bases. The ends lost 2 bases at V and 3 bases at J; junction bases unmatched: 3. CDR3 size: 17 residues. The V gene's germline CDR1 is SGDLS and CDR2 YYNGEE.

The chain has TRBV5-6 and TRBJ2-7; TRBD1 matches at 10 bases. V was clipped by 4 bases and J by 5 bases; unmatched bases: 9. Germline loops: CDR1 SGHDT, CDR2 YYEEEE. The CDR3 loop spans 15 amino acids. The CDR3: CASSRPGQGTHEQYF. The CDR3 bases are TGTGCCAGCAGCCGACCGGGACAGGGGACCCACGAGCAGTACTTC.

The rearrangement joins TRBV7-9 to TRBJ2-7, with a weak D call TRBD1 (5 bases). The CDR3 is 18 residues long. The V gene's germline CDR1 is SEHNR and CDR2 FQNEAQ (reference sequence). V was clipped by 3 bases and J by 3 bases, with 24 bases between them. CDR3 loop: CASSFSAQVREEGYEQYF. The CDR3 coding sequence is TGTGCCAGCAGCTTCAGCGCCCAAGTCAGGGAAGAAGGCTACGAGCAGTACTTC.

CDR3 coding DNA: TGTGCCAGCAGCTTAATAGCTGCGCAAGAGACCCAGTACTTC. This codes for CASSLIAAQETQYF. The chain couples TRBV5-6 to TRBJ2-5; D not certain. This CDR3 has 14 residues. V was pared by 2 bases and J by 2 bases, with 10 bases between. CDR1 is SGHDT and CDR2 is YYEEEE in the germline V gene.

The chain carries TRBV6-1 and TRBJ2-2; D is undetermined. From germline, CDR1 is MNHNS and CDR2 SASEGT. V was shortened by 3 bases and J by 6 bases, with 11 bases between the two germline ends. CDR3 size: 14 residues. The chain's CDR3 is CASSDRYSAGELFF. CDR3 nucleotide sequence: TGTGCCAGCAGTGATCGGTACTCGGCCGGGGAGCTGTTTTTT.

The chain combines TRBV5-4 with TRBJ1-1; the D gene is possibly TRBD1 (6 bases). The CDR3 has 17 residues. V lost 4 bases and J lost 4, with 23 bases in between. Germline V gives CDR1 SGHNT, CDR2 YYREEE (reference sequence). The CDR3 nucleotides read TGTGCCAGCAGCCGCGAGGGGGGGGTCGGGGTGAGCACTGAAGCTTTCTTT. Its protein product is CASSREGGVGVSTEAFF.